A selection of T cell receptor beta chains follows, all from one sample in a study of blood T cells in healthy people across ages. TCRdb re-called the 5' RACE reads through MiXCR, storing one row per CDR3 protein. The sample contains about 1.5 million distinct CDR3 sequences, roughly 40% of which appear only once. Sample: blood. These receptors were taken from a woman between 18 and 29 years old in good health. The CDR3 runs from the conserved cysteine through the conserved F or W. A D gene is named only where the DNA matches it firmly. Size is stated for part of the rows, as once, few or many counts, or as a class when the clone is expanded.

CASSTTSGLDTQYF	TGTGCCAGCAGTACGACTAGCGGGTTAGATACGCAGTATTTT	few	TRBD2	TRBV2	TRBJ2-3
CASSQSQGGNTIYF	TGCGCCAGCAGCCAATCCCAGGGAGGAAACACCATATATTTT	NA	NA	TRBV4-1	TRBJ1-3
CASSPVNYEQYF	TGTGCCAGCAGCCCCGTAAACTACGAGCAGTACTTC	NA	NA	TRBV11-2	TRBJ2-7
CASSLATDRDAFF	TGTGCCAGCAGCTTAGCCACAGACAGGGACGCTTTCTTT	NA	TRBD1	TRBV7-9	TRBJ1-1
CASRQDFNTEAFF	TGTGCCAGCCGACAGGACTTTAACACTGAAGCTTTCTTT	NA	NA	TRBV2	TRBJ1-1
CASSPGTFPPGAPSTDTQYF	TGTGCCAGCAGCCCCGGGACTTTTCCACCCGGGGCTCCAAGCACAGATACGCAGTATTTT	NA	NA	TRBV7-7	TRBJ2-3
CASSRAGHKDTQYF	TGTGCCAGCAGCAGGGCGGGGCATAAAGATACGCAGTATTTT	NA	NA	TRBV21-1	TRBJ2-3
CASSSLKPGAGTRSSYNSPLHF	TGTGCCAGCAGTTCCCTAAAGCCAGGGGCAGGGACACGAAGCTCCTATAATTCACCCCTCCACTTT	NA	NA	TRBV6-5	TRBJ1-6
CAISEGAYEQYF	TGTGCCATCAGTGAGGGCGCGTACGAGCAGTACTTC	NA	NA	TRBV10-3	TRBJ2-7
CASSRNGQTHNEQFF	TGTGCCAGCAGCCGTAACGGGCAGACCCACAATGAGCAGTTCTTC	few	NA	TRBV9	TRBJ2-1
CSVNAGAEQYF	TGCAGTGTCAACGCAGGGGCCGAGCAGTACTTC	NA	NA	TRBV20-1	TRBJ2-7
CGVELGTGAYGYTF	TGCGGCGTTGAACTCGGGACAGGGGCCTATGGCTACACCTTC	once	TRBD1	TRBV29-1	TRBJ1-2
CASTRPGGTQYF	TGTGCCAGCACCCGACCCGGTGGGACGCAGTATTTT	NA	NA	TRBV3-1	TRBJ2-3
CASSDLPTSGGFQETQYF	TGCGCCAGCAGCGACCTCCCGACTAGCGGGGGTTTTCAAGAGACCCAGTACTTC	NA	TRBD2	TRBV10-1	TRBJ2-5
CASRRTSGRSYEQYF	TGTGCCAGCAGACGGACTAGCGGGAGGTCCTACGAGCAGTACTTC	few	TRBD2	TRBV6-5	TRBJ2-7
CSAEVGDRASYEQYF	TGCAGTGCCGAAGTTGGGGACAGGGCCTCCTACGAGCAGTACTTC	few	TRBD1	TRBV20-1	TRBJ2-7
CARSDSGVDNEQFF	TGTGCCAGGTCGGATAGCGGGGTTGACAATGAGCAGTTCTTC	NA	TRBD2	TRBV7-9	TRBJ2-1
CASSYSIFGTPKARDTDTQYF	TGTGCCAGCAGTTACTCGATTTTTGGGACCCCTAAGGCCCGGGACACAGATACGCAGTATTTT	few	NA	TRBV6-5	TRBJ2-3
CASSIGGQGLDEQYF	TGTGCCAGCAGCATAGGAGGACAGGGGTTAGACGAGCAGTACTTC	few	TRBD1	TRBV11-2	TRBJ2-7
CASSRLGTGNEQFF	TGTGCCAGCAGTCGCCTAGGGACAGGCAATGAGCAGTTCTTC	many	TRBD1	TRBV6-2/TRBV6-3	TRBJ2-1
CASSLSLVDTQYF	TGTGCCAGCAGTTTATCCCTTGTAGATACGCAGTATTTT	NA	NA	TRBV27	TRBJ2-3
CSAVPGLSSTDTQYF	TGCAGTGCTGTACCGGGACTGTCTAGCACAGATACGCAGTATTTT	NA	NA	TRBV20-1	TRBJ2-3
CASSHQAGLQDTQYF	TGTGCCAGCAGTCACCAGGCAGGGTTACAAGATACGCAGTATTTT	NA	NA	TRBV5-5	TRBJ2-3
CASSFHRGPLQNEQFF	TGCGCCAGCAGCTTCCACAGGGGCCCTCTACAGAATGAGCAGTTCTTC	NA	TRBD1	TRBV5-1	TRBJ2-1
CASSYEGGGNEQFF	TGTGCCAGCAGTTACGAGGGGGGGGGCAATGAGCAGTTCTTC	NA	NA	TRBV6-2/TRBV6-3	TRBJ2-1
CACSTRTGLLQETQYF	TGTGCCTGCAGCACCCGGACAGGTTTACTCCAAGAGACCCAGTACTTC	NA	TRBD1	TRBV11-2	TRBJ2-5
CSAPQTSGDYNEQYF	TGCAGCGCTCCCCAGACTAGCGGGGACTACAATGAGCAGTACTTC	NA	TRBD2	TRBV29-1	TRBJ2-4
CASSLRGRDGWTEAFF	TGCGCCAGCAGCTTGCGAGGCAGGGATGGATGGACTGAAGCTTTCTTT	NA	NA	TRBV5-1	TRBJ1-1
CASSEERRTQYF	TGTGCCAGCAGTGAAGAGCGCAGGACCCAGTACTTC	NA	NA	TRBV2	TRBJ2-5
CASTLNLRTKNIQYF	TGTGCCAGCACCCTTAACCTAAGGACCAAAAACATTCAGTACTTC	NA	NA	TRBV9	TRBJ2-4
CASSLEHRGDGYTF	TGCGCCAGCAGCTTGGAGCACAGGGGGGATGGCTACACCTTC	NA	TRBD1	TRBV5-1	TRBJ1-2
CASSLRGTEAFF	TGTGCCAGCAGTTTACGGGGCACTGAAGCTTTCTTT	many	NA	TRBV27	TRBJ1-1
CASSETDYNEQFF	TGTGCCAGCAGTGAAACAGACTACAATGAGCAGTTCTTC	NA	NA	TRBV2	TRBJ2-1
CASMPGNTGELFF	TGTGCCAGCATGCCAGGGAACACCGGGGAGCTGTTTTTT	NA	NA	TRBV2	TRBJ2-2
CASSPPRGVMNTEAFF	TGTGCCAGCAGCCCACCCCGGGGGGTCATGAACACTGAAGCTTTCTTT	NA	NA	TRBV4-2	TRBJ1-1
CASSLRRLAANTGELFF	TGTGCCAGCAGCTTAAGACGACTAGCGGCGAACACCGGGGAGCTGTTTTTT	NA	TRBD2	TRBV11-1	TRBJ2-2
CASSRDTSWPYNEQFF	TGTGCCAGCAGCCGTGATACTTCCTGGCCCTACAATGAGCAGTTCTTC	NA	NA	TRBV6-2/TRBV6-3	TRBJ2-1
CSASRDLTNEKLFF	TGCAGTGCTAGTCGGGACCTTACTAATGAAAAACTGTTTTTT	NA	NA	TRBV20-1	TRBJ1-4
CASSSRDRDYGYTF	TGTGCCAGCAGTTCGAGGGACAGGGATTATGGCTACACCTTC	few	TRBD1	TRBV12-3/TRBV12-4	TRBJ1-2
CASSTEKSSYNEQFF	TGTGCCAGCAGTACCGAGAAGAGCTCCTACAATGAGCAGTTCTTC	NA	NA	TRBV2	TRBJ2-1
CASSLRGGGLLETQYF	TGTGCCAGCAGTTTGCGAGGAGGAGGCTTATTAGAGACCCAGTACTTC	NA	NA	TRBV12-3/TRBV12-4	TRBJ2-5
CAGTRGEKLFF	TGTGCCGGCACGCGAGGGGAAAAACTGTTTTTT	NA	NA	TRBV30	TRBJ1-4
CATSVGPGSYNEQFF	TGTGCCACCAGTGTTGGCCCCGGCTCCTACAATGAGCAGTTCTTC	NA	NA	TRBV24-1	TRBJ2-1
CASSQTGLRQETQYF	TGCGCCAGCAGCCAAACAGGGTTACGGCAAGAGACCCAGTACTTC	NA	NA	TRBV4-1	TRBJ2-5
CASSEATVDTEAFF	TGTGCCAGCAGTGAAGCAACAGTAGACACTGAAGCTTTCTTT	NA	NA	TRBV6-1	TRBJ1-1
CASSQPDRGYYEQYF	TGCGCCAGCAGCCAACCTGACAGGGGTTACTACGAGCAGTACTTC	NA	TRBD1	TRBV4-1	TRBJ2-7
CASRRGTGYNEQFF	TGTGCCAGCAGGCGCGGGACGGGCTACAATGAGCAGTTCTTC	NA	NA	TRBV6-5	TRBJ2-1
CASSFSAGVGYEQYF	TGTGCCAGCAGTTTCTCTGCGGGGGTGGGGTACGAGCAGTACTTC	NA	TRBD2	TRBV28	TRBJ2-7
CASSFTFSYNEQFF	TGTGCCAGCAGCTTCACCTTCTCCTACAATGAGCAGTTCTTC	few	NA	TRBV13	TRBJ2-1
CASSYSGGPYSNQPQHF	TGTGCCAGCAGTTACTCAGGGGGCCCCTATAGCAATCAGCCCCAGCATTTT	NA	TRBD1	TRBV6-5	TRBJ1-5
CATSQAGHNEQYF	TGTGCCACCAGCCAAGCGGGGCACAATGAGCAGTACTTC	NA	TRBD2	TRBV15	TRBJ2-5
CASSQGADRDTQYF	TGTGCCAGCAGCCAAGGGGCGGATCGAGATACGCAGTATTTT	once	NA	TRBV14	TRBJ2-3
CASSLPPGLDKYEQYF	TGTGCCAGCAGCTTACCTCCCGGACTAGATAAATACGAGCAGTACTTC	NA	TRBD2	TRBV7-9	TRBJ2-7
CSARDSTSGGSYEQYF	TGCAGTGCTAGAGACTCGACTAGCGGGGGATCCTACGAGCAGTACTTC	NA	TRBD2	TRBV20-1	TRBJ2-7
CASSEALRGDTQYF	TGTGCCAGCAGTGAAGCCCTTCGAGGAGATACGCAGTATTTT	few	NA	TRBV6-1	TRBJ2-3
CASSYGVHEQYF	TGTGCCAGCAGTTATGGGGTCCACGAGCAGTACTTC	few	NA	TRBV6-2/TRBV6-3	TRBJ2-7
CSVVSGTAGTGELFF	TGCAGCGTTGTATCCGGGACTGCGGGCACCGGGGAGCTGTTTTTT	NA	NA	TRBV29-1	TRBJ2-2
CASSELSGGGYEQYF	TGTGCCAGCAGTGAGCTCTCTGGGGGTGGGTACGAGCAGTACTTC	few	NA	TRBV6-1	TRBJ2-7
CASSPGTFGQPQHF	TGCGCCAGCAGCCCGGGGACATTTGGCCAGCCCCAGCATTTT	NA	NA	TRBV5-1	TRBJ1-5
CASSEKERGNQPQHF	TGCGCCAGCAGTGAGAAGGAGCGGGGCAATCAGCCCCAGCATTTT	NA	NA	TRBV10-2	TRBJ1-5